This TCR beta chain originates from a study of blood T cell repertoires in COVID-19. Study background: Specimens from acute and convalescent COVID-19 originated in the United States, Italy and Spain.

Germline trimming cut 2 bases from V and 4 bases from J; bases unmatched to any gene: 5. This CDR3 has 15 residues. CDR1 MDHEN and CDR2 SYDVKM come from the germline V gene. Per the study methods: Using reference gene primer amplification, nucleated cell counts were estimated. Clones were read by immunoSEQ multiplex PCR, and TCRdb kept only the in-frame ones, dropping some. V and J calls plus clone size are reproduced from that table; the DNA served to infer D and trimming. Of about 270,000 clones in the sample, about 90% are singletons; the top ten hold approximately 4%. Participants were aged roughly 18 to 95 years, lived in around 22 US areas, and enrolled virtually. Cohorts were based on clinical histories the participants reported.

The source is a woman aged 25-40 years with acute COVID-19. The source material was PBMCs or T cells enriched from blood (not recorded which). The rearrangement uses TRBV28 and TRBJ2-3; 8 nucleotides agree with TRBD1. The CDR3 sequence is CASSLRQGYSDTQYF. The CDR3 DNA sequence: TGTGCCAGCAGTTTAAGACAGGGGTATTCAGATACGCAGTATTTT.